This T cell receptor (beta chain) was found in a study of blood T cell repertoires in COVID-19. Study context: Whether acute or convalescent, the COVID-19 samples came from the United States, Italy and Spain.

Individuals aged about 18 to 90 years were recruited from 24 US areas. Trimming stripped 9 bases from V and 6 bases from J, with 14 bases between. This CDR3 region has 13 residues. The germline gives CDR1 SNHLY, CDR2 FYNNEI. Assay used: immunoSEQ multiplex PCR; TCRdb lists only in-frame clones, some missing. The repertoire includes approximately 200,000 clones, more than 70% of them detected once, and about 7% sits in the top ten. Sequenced input: PBMCs or T cells enriched from blood (not recorded which). This receptor was obtained from a middle-aged woman with acute COVID-19. The chain has TRBV2 and TRBJ1-4; D gene ambiguous. CDR3 DNA: TGTGCCAGAGAGGGAGGTGTAGATGAAAAACTGTTTTTT. Protein product: CAREGGVDEKLFF.